This TCR beta chain was identified during a study of early T cells in non-severe SARS-CoV-2 infection. Points on this clonotype: Its antigen is unidentified.

The CDR3 has 16 amino acids. V was pared by 2 bases and J by 5 bases, with 18 bases between. Per the germline V gene, CDR1 is MNHEY and CDR2 is SVGEGT. Points from the study as a whole: Comparison of clonotypes with VDJdb favored anti-spike CD8 responses while missing private and CD4 specificities.

TCRdb ran MiXCR on the 5' RACE reads and lists one entry per CDR3 protein. The sample has tens of thousands of distinct CDR3 sequences, around 11% seen once. This chain uses TRBV6-2 or TRBV6-3 with TRBJ2-5; D possibly matches TRBD1 or TRBD2 (6 bases each). The receptor's source is an adult who was a healthcare worker with PCR-confirmed SARS-CoV-2 infection or an uninfected control (not recorded which). Sequenced material: whole blood, taken at baseline. DNA of the CDR3: TGTGCCAGCAGTTACCCTGGGACAACCGGAGGGGAGACCCAGTACTTC. Amino acids: CASSYPGTTGGETQYF.